Each of the 31 T cell receptor beta chains below was sequenced from the same sample in a study of shared clonotypes between healthy human individuals. The table came from immunoSEQ multiplex PCR; TCRdb's copy has only in-frame clones and leaves some out. The table shows about 2 million clones, with 85% to 95% occurring only once. The sequenced material came from naive CD4+ T cells sorted from blood. Subset in this sample: CD45RA+ positively selected. These receptors originate from a young man in good health.

The V and J genes are TRBV30 and TRBJ2-7; the D is unclear. Germline values: CDR1 GTSNPN, CDR2 SVGIG (reference sequence). This CDR3 spans 14 amino acids. V gave up 2 bases and J gave up 2 bases, with 13 bases separating them. CDR3 region: CAWSTLGLTYEQYF. The DNA of the CDR3 is TGTGCCTGGAGTACGCTCGGGCTGACCTACGAGCAGTACTTC.

This chain joins TRBV5-6 and TRBJ2-5; D unclear. Trimming removed 5 bases from V and 3 bases from J, with 8 bases in between. Germline CDR1 and CDR2: SGHDT and YYEEEE. The CDR3 has 12 residues. The CDR3 DNA follows: TGTGCCAGCAGGACCACTAAAGAGACCCAGTACTTC. Protein: CASRTTKETQYF. The full variable domain, completed using reference TRBV5-6 and TRBJ2-5, is DAGVTQSPTHLIKTRGQQVTLRCSPKSGHDTVSWYQQALGQGPQFIFQYYEEEERQRGNFPDRFSGHQFPNYSSELNVNALLLGDSALYLCASRTTKETQYFGPGTRLLVL.

As for this clone: The sample carries other DNA sequences with the same CDR3. The V gene is TRBV7-9, the J gene TRBJ1-5; 9 nucleotides agree with TRBD1. CDR1 is SEHNR, CDR2 FQNEAQ, per germline (reference sequence). The CDR3 contains 15 residues. Trimming at V came to 5 bases and at J to 3 bases, leaving 5 bases not matched to a gene. Here the CDR3 reads CASSLGQGSNQPQHF. CDR3 nucleotide sequence: TGTGCCAGCAGCCTTGGACAGGGGTCCAATCAGCCCCAGCATTTT.

V and J are TRBV7-2 and TRBJ1-1; D is undetermined. V dropped 5 bases and J dropped 0 bases, with 16 bases sitting between them. The CDR3 length is 16 residues. Looked up from germline, CDR1 is SGHTA and CDR2 is FQGNSA. As DNA, the CDR3 is TGTGCCAGCAGCCAGACACTCCCAGGCATGAACACTGAAGCTTTCTTT. It translates to CASSQTLPGMNTEAFF.

The chain links TRBV18 to TRBJ2-3, with 9 bases lining up with TRBD1. Germline lookup yields CDR1 KGHSH and CDR2 LQKENI. V was pared by 0 bases and J by 5 bases, with 6 bases of the junction left unmatched. This CDR3 contains 16 residues. In nucleotides, the CDR3 is TGTGCCAGCTCACCACCGAACAGGGGGCTGGTAGATACGCAGTATTTT. This translates into CASSPPNRGLVDTQYF.

The chain couples TRBV4-3 to TRBJ2-7; a possible D gene is TRBD1 (7 bases). This CDR3 contains 14 residues. Trimming left V 4 bases short and J 2 bases short, with 12 bases between. Germline V gives CDR1 LGHNA, CDR2 YSLEER. The CDR3 is CASSLSRGAYEQYF. In DNA form, the CDR3 reads TGCGCCAGCAGCCTAAGCAGGGGGGCCTACGAGCAGTACTTC.

A note on this clone: Other DNA sequences of this sample code for an identical CDR3. V usage is TRBV5-5 and J usage is TRBJ1-1, with unresolved D. Germline CDR1 and CDR2: SGHKS and YYEKEE (reference sequence). Trimming stripped 0 bases from V and 1 base from J, with 4 bases between. This CDR3 spans 13 amino acids. CDR3 bases: TGTGCCAGCAGCTTGGGTGGGAACACTGAAGCTTTCTTT. This codes for CASSLGGNTEAFF.

This clone was found once. V is TRBV5-1 and J is TRBJ2-1; the D gene is possibly TRBD2 (6 bases). The V end was cut by 4 bases, the J end by 7 bases, with 15 bases between. This CDR3 spans 14 amino acids. Per the germline V gene, CDR1 is SGHRS and CDR2 is YFSETQ. Here the CDR3 reads CASSTPTSRNEQFF. The CDR3 nucleotides are TGCGCCAGCAGCACCCCGACTAGTCGGAATGAGCAGTTCTTC.

This chain uses TRBV5-8 with TRBJ2-7; a weak D match, TRBD1 (6 bases). The CDR3 loop spans 13 amino acids. Per the germline V gene, CDR1 is SGHTS and CDR2 is YDEGEE. V was pared by 4 bases and J by 9 bases, with 17 bases between. The CDR3 DNA reads as TGTGCCAGCAGCATAGGGGCAGGGGTTGGGCAGTACTTC. It translates to CASSIGAGVGQYF.

With regard to this clone: The sample holds other DNA sequences that translate to the same CDR3. The CDR3 sequence is CASSPGSGNTIYF. The CDR3 region has the DNA TGTGCCAGCTCACCAGGCTCTGGAAACACCATATATTTT. The J gene is TRBJ1-3, the V gene TRBV18; D is unresolved. V was clipped by 2 bases and J by 0 bases, with 2 bases between them. Germline CDR1 KGHSH, CDR2 LQKENI. The CDR3 has 13 residues.

The V gene is TRBV4-3, the J gene TRBJ2-2; TRBD2 is a possible D gene (5 bases). The CDR3 sequence is 17 residues long. V dropped 4 bases and J dropped 1 base, with 16 bases sitting between them. The germline V gene has CDR1 LGHNA and CDR2 YSLEER. The CDR3 reads CASSPSKGRENTGELFF. CDR3 DNA: TGCGCCAGCAGCCCGTCCAAAGGTCGGGAGAACACCGGGGAGCTGTTTTTT.

The chain combines TRBV19 with TRBJ2-7, with 9 bases lining up with TRBD2. CDR1 is LNHDA, CDR2 SQIVND, per germline (reference sequence). V trimming: 5 bases; J trimming: 2 bases; junction bases outside the gene matches: 16. The CDR3 extends over 18 amino acids. The DNA of the CDR3 is TGTGCCAGTAGTTCCGTTGGGCTAGCGGGGACCACCCCCTACGAGCAGTACTTC. The encoded protein is CASSSVGLAGTTPYEQYF. Looking up the rest from reference TRBV19 and TRBJ2-7 gives the full variable domain: DGGITQSPKYLFRKEGQNVTLSCEQNLNHDAMYWYRQDPGQGLRLIYYSQIVNDFQKGDIAEGYSVSREKKESFPLTVTSAQKNPTAFYLCASSSVGLAGTTPYEQYFGPGTRLTVT.

The chain is built from TRBV10-1 and TRBJ2-1, with 7 nucleotides matching TRBD1. Germline assignment: CDR1 WNHNN and CDR2 SYGVQD (reference sequence). CDR3 length: 18 residues. Losses at the gene ends were 3 bases for V and 1 base for J; bases not matched to a gene: 12. The DNA for the CDR3 is TGCGCCAGCAGTGATGACAGGGAGTTGGCTAAATCCTACAATGAGCAGTTCTTC. Protein sequence: CASSDDRELAKSYNEQFF.

This chain connects TRBV6-6 to TRBJ2-1; 9 positions match TRBD1. The CDR3 is 14 residues long. With V trimmed by 6 bases and J by 8 bases, 8 bases remained unmatched. Germline V gene data show CDR1 as MNHNY and CDR2 as SVGAGI (reference sequence). CDR3 protein: CASRQGQGIYEQFF. The DNA for the CDR3 is TGTGCCAGCAGACAGGGACAGGGTATCTATGAGCAGTTCTTC.

The chain has TRBV4-1 and TRBJ2-7; 11 nucleotides align to TRBD1. Germline V gives CDR1 MGHRA, CDR2 YSYEKL. The length of the CDR3 is 15 residues. After removal of 1 base from V and 2 bases from J, the junction contained 1 base not matched to a gene. Here the CDR3 DNA reads TGCGCCAGCAGCCAAGGGGGACAGGGGGCCTACGAGCAGTACTTC. The encoded protein is CASSQGGQGAYEQYF.

The chain has TRBV9 and TRBJ2-6; D possibly corresponds to TRBD2 (6 bases). Looked up from germline, CDR1 is SGDLS and CDR2 is YYNGEE. V dropped 4 bases and J dropped 0 bases, with 11 bases sitting between them. CDR3 length: 16 amino acids. This CDR3 is CASSQGGISGANVLTF. The CDR3 nucleotides read TGTGCCAGCAGCCAAGGAGGGATCTCTGGGGCCAACGTCCTGACTTTC.

This chain joins TRBV9 and TRBJ1-1, with D uncertain. The CDR3 runs to 12 residues. Germline V lookup: CDR1 SGDLS, CDR2 YYNGEE. Between the trimmed V and J ends, which lost 3 bases and 7 bases, there was a span of 10 bases. CDR3 sequence (DNA): TGTGCCAGCAGCGGTGTAGGGTTTGAAGCTTTCTTT. Its translation: CASSGVGFEAFF.

The chain joins TRBV5-1 to TRBJ1-4; 8 bases fit TRBD1. This CDR3 contains 15 residues. Germline V gene data show CDR1 as SGHRS and CDR2 as YFSETQ. J was trimmed by 5 bases and V by 0 bases; bases with no gene match: 3. CDR3: CASSLDGTGNEKLFF. In DNA, the CDR3 is TGCGCCAGCAGCTTGGATGGGACAGGAAATGAAAAACTGTTTTTT.

The chain has TRBV2 and TRBJ1-1, with TRBD1 matching 7 bases. The CDR3 is 13 residues long. V lost 10 bases, J lost 1 base, and 6 bases stayed unmatched. The germline V gene encodes CDR1 SNHLY and CDR2 FYNNEI. CDR3 coding DNA: TGTGCCAACACACAGGGGCGGAACACTGAAGCTTTCTTT. Its translation is CANTQGRNTEAFF. Together with reference TRBV2 and TRBJ1-1, the CDR3 gives the full variable domain: EPEVTQTPSHQVTQMGQEVILRCVPISNHLYFYWYRQILGQKVEFLVSFYNNEISEKSEIFDDQFSVERPDGSNFTLKIRSTKLEDSAMYFCANTQGRNTEAFFGQGTRLTVV.

J is TRBJ2-7 and V is TRBV7-9; D possibly corresponds to TRBD2 (5 bases). Trimming shortened V by 5 bases and J by 4 bases, and 15 bases separated the two germline ends. Germline assignment: CDR1 SEHNR and CDR2 FQNEAQ (reference sequence). CDR3 size: 14 residues. The CDR3: CASSLTPPGYEQYF. In nucleotides, the CDR3 is TGTGCCAGCAGCCTTACACCCCCGGGATACGAGCAGTACTTC.

The CDR3 spells CASSQNRTLGAYNEQFF. The DNA for the CDR3 is TGTGCCAGCAGTCAAAACAGGACACTCGGGGCCTACAATGAGCAGTTCTTC. The gene calls are TRBV25-1 and TRBJ2-1; perhaps D is TRBD1 or TRBD2 (5 bases each). Between the trimmed V and J ends, which lost 5 bases and 2 bases, there was a span of 19 bases. In germline, CDR1 is MGHDK, CDR2 SYGVNS. The CDR3 runs 17 residues.

With respect to this clone: The sample contains more than one DNA sequence encoding this CDR3. CDR3 sequence (DNA): TGCGCCAGCAGCTCGGGACCTTCGAACACTGAAGCTTTCTTT. Its translation: CASSSGPSNTEAFF. The chain uses TRBV5-1 and TRBJ1-1; D perhaps matches TRBD1 (5 bases). Germline CDR1 is SGHRS and CDR2 is YFSETQ. The CDR3 has 14 amino acids. Deletions cut 3 bases from V and 1 base from J, with 10 bases between.

Comments on this clone: The same CDR3 can be traced to other DNA sequences in this sample. V and J are TRBV5-1 and TRBJ1-1, with D possibly TRBD1 on 6 matching bases. V lost 2 bases to trimming and J lost 4 bases, with 12 bases between them. There are 14 residues in the CDR3. Looked up from germline, CDR1 is SGHRS and CDR2 is YFSETQ. The CDR3 loop is CASSLQGLGTEAFF. In DNA form, the CDR3 reads TGCGCCAGCAGCTTACAGGGTTTGGGCACTGAAGCTTTCTTT. Variable domain in full (rest from reference TRBV5-1 and TRBJ1-1): KAGVTQTPRYLIKTRGQQVTLSCSPISGHRSVSWYQQTPGQGLQFLFEYFSETQRNKGNFPGRFSGRQFSNSRSEMNVSTLELGDSALYLCASSLQGLGTEAFFGQGTRLTVV.

This clone was observed a single time. The chain joins TRBV15 to TRBJ2-2; D gene uncertain. Germline lookup yields CDR1 LNHNV and CDR2 YYDKDF (reference sequence). This CDR3 region has 14 residues. V lost 0 bases and J 1 base, leaving 3 bases between the germline ends. The DNA for the CDR3 is TGTGCCACCAGCAGAGAAATGAACACCGGGGAGCTGTTTTTT. Protein: CATSREMNTGELFF. The whole variable domain, remainder taken from reference TRBV15 and TRBJ2-2, is DAMVIQNPRYQVTQFGKPVTLSCSQTLNHNVMYWYQQKSSQAPKLLFHYYDKDFNNEADTPDNFQSRRPNTSFCFLDIRSPGLGDTAMYLCATSREMNTGELFFGEGSRLTVL.

The V gene is TRBV2, the J gene TRBJ1-1; tentatively, D is TRBD1 (6 bases). The CDR3 extends over 14 amino acids. V was cut by 6 bases and J by 4 bases, with 15 bases left in between. Germline V gives CDR1 SNHLY, CDR2 FYNNEI. Here the CDR3 reads CASSGVLGGTEAFF. The CDR3, as DNA: TGTGCCAGCAGCGGCGTTTTAGGGGGCACTGAAGCTTTCTTT.

The V gene is TRBV7-9, the J gene TRBJ1-1, with a weak D call TRBD1 (5 bases). CDR1 and CDR2 (germline): SEHNR, FQNEAQ (reference sequence). The CDR3 contains 12 residues. V lost 6 bases and J lost 11, with 16 bases in between. CDR3 region: CASSTGDSMAFF. As DNA, the CDR3 is TGTGCCAGCAGTACAGGAGACAGTATGGCTTTCTTT.

V and J are TRBV4-1 and TRBJ2-3, with D hard to call. CDR1 and CDR2 from the germline V gene are MGHRA and YSYEKL. Between the trimmed V and J ends, which lost 4 bases and 0 bases, there was a span of 14 bases. The CDR3 is made up of 16 amino acids. CDR3 nucleotide sequence: TGCGCCAGCAGCCTTAGGCCACTGCGGAGCACAGATACGCAGTATTTT. Its protein is CASSLRPLRSTDTQYF.

The V gene is TRBV9, the J gene TRBJ1-3; 10 nucleotides align to TRBD1. CDR3 length equals 17 residues. Per the germline V gene, CDR1 is SGDLS and CDR2 is YYNGEE. Losses at the gene ends were 0 bases for V and 1 base for J; bases not matched to a gene: 4. For the CDR3, the DNA is TGTGCCAGCAGCGTAGAGGGACAGGGGTTTTCTGGAAACACCATATATTTT. Protein product: CASSVEGQGFSGNTIYF.

The V call is TRBV28, the J call TRBJ2-7; no firm D call. Trimming shortened V by 7 bases and J by 2 bases, and 12 bases separated the two germline ends. From germline, CDR1 is MDHEN and CDR2 SYDVKM. The CDR3 is made up of 13 amino acids. The CDR3 reads CASTPPETYEQYF. The CDR3 nucleotides are TGTGCCAGCACCCCCCCTGAGACCTACGAGCAGTACTTC. The full variable domain, its missing parts supplied by reference TRBV28 and TRBJ2-7, is DVKVTQSSRYLVKRTGEKVFLECVQDMDHENMFWYRQDPGLGLRLIYFSYDVKMKEKGDIPEGYSVSREKKERFSLILESASTNQTSMYLCASTPPETYEQYFGPGTRLTVT.

The chain uses TRBV10-2 and TRBJ1-3; D uncertain. This CDR3 contains 15 residues. V was shortened by 7 bases and J by 2 bases, with 15 bases between the two germline ends. CDR1 and CDR2 from the germline V gene are WSHSY and SAAADI. As DNA, the CDR3 is TGCGCCAGCAACCCCCTTCAACTAACTGGAAACACCATATATTTT. Translation gives CASNPLQLTGNTIYF.

The chain couples TRBV5-4 to TRBJ2-7; tentative D call: TRBD2 (5 bases). Germline V gene data show CDR1 as SGHNT and CDR2 as YYREEE (reference sequence). The CDR3 length is 14 residues. Trimming shortened V by 4 bases and J by 4 bases, and 15 bases separated the two germline ends. This chain's CDR3 is CASSPSGIYYEQYF. CDR3 nucleotide sequence: TGTGCCAGCAGCCCGAGCGGTATCTATTACGAGCAGTACTTC.